The 18 T cell receptor beta chains reported below all come from one sample, sequenced in a study of OX40 agonist ivuxolimab in advanced cancers. Assay used: immunoSEQ multiplex PCR; TCRdb lists only in-frame clones, some missing. The sample lists some 70,000 clones; around four fifths were seen once. Sequenced here: CD4+ or CD8+ T cells sorted from blood, sampled in a trial of the OX40 agonist ivuxolimab. The receptors originated from an adult with an advanced solid tumor such as melanoma, head and neck, liver or kidney cancer.

The chain joins TRBV5-1 to TRBJ1-2; D unresolved. The ends were cut back, 4 bases at V and 7 bases at J, with 11 bases in the middle. Germline V lookup: CDR1 SGHRS, CDR2 YFSETQ. The CDR3 sequence is 12 residues long. The CDR3 coding sequence is TGCGCCAGCAGCCGCGACACTCGTGGCTACACCTTC. Translating it yields CASSRDTRGYTF.

This chain joins TRBV7-9 and TRBJ2-4; tentative D call: TRBD1 (5 bases). The length of the CDR3 is 15 residues. In germline, CDR1 is SEHNR, CDR2 FQNEAQ (reference sequence). The V and J ends lost 5 bases and 8 bases respectively, with 19 bases between them. The CDR3 loop reads CASSVTKGFGDIQYF. The CDR3 coding sequence is TGTGCCAGCAGCGTAACGAAGGGGTTTGGAGACATTCAGTACTTC.

This sequence joins TRBV28 and TRBJ1-1; TRBD1 matches 7 bases. CDR3 length equals 15 residues. CDR1 is MDHEN, CDR2 SYDVKM, per germline. V trimming: 4 bases; J trimming: 0 bases; junction bases outside the gene matches: 5. CDR3 in DNA: TGTGCCAGCAGTTCCTCCGGGACAGTGAACACTGAAGCTTTCTTT. It specifies CASSSSGTVNTEAFF.

CDR3 residues: CASSFGGTMDTEAFF. The CDR3 nucleotides read TGTGCCAGCAGCTTCGGAGGGACAATGGACACTGAAGCTTTCTTT. The chain has TRBV7-9 and TRBJ1-1, with a tentative D call TRBD1 (6 bases). The V end was cut by 3 bases, the J end by 3 bases, with 14 bases between. Looked up from germline, CDR1 is SEHNR and CDR2 is FQNEAQ (reference sequence). CDR3 length: 15 residues.

This clone was seen a few times. This chain joins TRBV10-1 and TRBJ2-5; maybe TRBD2 (5 bases). This CDR3 contains 14 residues. V was shortened by 0 bases and J by 4 bases, with 9 bases between the two germline ends. Germline-derived CDR1 and CDR2 are WNHNN and SYGVQD (reference sequence). CDR3 protein: CASSESAGGETQYF. For the CDR3, the DNA is TGCGCCAGCAGTGAGTCGGCAGGAGGAGAGACCCAGTACTTC.

The chain joins TRBV10-3 to TRBJ1-5; a possible D gene is TRBD1 (6 bases). The length of the CDR3 is 16 residues. Germline-derived CDR1 and CDR2 are ENHRY and SYGVKD. Trimming took off 0 bases at V and 6 bases at J, with 15 bases between the two ends. The CDR3 reads CAISESGRGLGQPQHF. The CDR3 DNA is TGTGCCATCAGTGAGTCGGGCAGGGGATTAGGTCAGCCCCAGCATTTT.

This clone was seen only once. This chain connects TRBV27 to TRBJ2-6; no clear D gene. The CDR3 runs to 14 residues. V shed 3 bases and J shed 4 bases, with 7 bases lying between them. Looked up from germline, CDR1 is MNHEY and CDR2 is SMNVEV (reference sequence). CDR3 coding DNA: TGTGCCAGCAGTTTTGGGTACGGGGCCAACGTCCTGACTTTC. Its protein is CASSFGYGANVLTF.

The CDR3 region is CASSLLDRGISEAFF. CDR3 in DNA: TGTGCCAGCAGTCTCCTCGACAGGGGGATCTCTGAAGCTTTCTTT. The gene calls are TRBV28 and TRBJ1-1; 9 bases align to TRBD1. The CDR3 covers 15 residues. Germline CDR1 and CDR2: MDHEN and SYDVKM. J lost 6 bases, V lost 5 bases, and 10 bases had no gene match.

The J gene is TRBJ2-2, the V gene TRBV5-6; 8 bases line up with TRBD1. CDR1 and CDR2 (germline): SGHDT, YYEEEE. The junction had 3 bases not matched to a gene; V was cut back by 4 bases and J by 4 bases. The CDR3 has 14 amino acids. The CDR3 coding sequence is TGTGCCAGCAGCGGACAGGGCCTCACCGGGGAGCTGTTTTTT. Its protein product is CASSGQGLTGELFF.

This rearrangement joins TRBV5-4 to TRBJ1-6; D possibly corresponds to TRBD1 (5 bases). V was pared by 0 bases and J by 9 bases, with 13 bases between. The V gene's germline CDR1 is SGHNT and CDR2 YYREEE (reference sequence). This CDR3 comprises 15 residues. CDR3 nucleotide sequence: TGTGCCAGCAGCTTGGCCGGGGTGGGGGTTTCACCCCTCCACTTT. This codes for CASSLAGVGVSPLHF.

The chain has TRBV6-5 and TRBJ2-7, with 7 bases lining up with TRBD1. V lost 0 bases to trimming and J lost 0 bases; unmatched junction nucleotides: 5. Per germline, CDR1 MNHEY and CDR2 SVGAGI. The CDR3 covers 16 residues. For the CDR3, the DNA is TGTGCCAGCAGTTACTCATTACAGGGGAGCTCCTACGAGCAGTACTTC. As protein: CASSYSLQGSSYEQYF.

This clone was counted once. This sequence joins TRBV18 and TRBJ2-1; 7 bases are a match to TRBD2. In germline, CDR1 is KGHSH, CDR2 LQKENI. J lost 7 bases, V lost 5 bases, and 2 bases had no gene match. The CDR3 contains 12 residues. The CDR3 is CASSYSGNEQFF. The CDR3 coding sequence is TGTGCCAGCTCATATAGCGGGAATGAGCAGTTCTTC.

This clone was seen a single time. The V and J genes are TRBV11-3 and TRBJ2-3; D remains unclear. V lost 2 bases, J lost 5 bases, and 8 bases lay in between. Looked up from germline, CDR1 is SGHNT and CDR2 is YENEEA. The length of the CDR3 is 13 residues. This CDR3 is CASSLRPGDTQYF. The CDR3 DNA is TGTGCCAGCAGCTTACGACCGGGAGATACGCAGTATTTT. Complete variable domain (other parts from reference TRBV11-3 and TRBJ2-3): EAGVVQSPRYKIIEKKQPVAFWCNPISGHNTLYWYLQNLGQGPELLIRYENEEAVDDSQLPKDRFSAERLKGVDSTLKIQPAELGDSAVYLCASSLRPGDTQYFGPGTRLTVL.

The rearrangement links TRBV7-9 to TRBJ2-7; TRBD2 matches at 10 bases. Germline V lookup: CDR1 SEHNR, CDR2 FQNEAQ (reference sequence). The CDR3 consists of 16 residues. The trim removed 5 bases at V and 3 bases at J, leaving 10 bases unmatched. The CDR3 sequence: CASSGSGLAEVYEQYF. CDR3 DNA: TGTGCCAGCAGCGGTTCTGGACTAGCGGAGGTCTACGAGCAGTACTTC. The whole variable domain, filled in from reference TRBV7-9 and TRBJ2-7, reads DTGVSQNPRHKITKRGQNVTFRCDPISEHNRLYWYRQTLGQGPEFLTYFQNEAQLEKSRLLSDRFSAERPKGSFSTLEIQRTEQGDSAMYLCASSGSGLAEVYEQYFGPGTRLTVT.

This chain uses TRBV27 with TRBJ2-1, with 14 bases aligning to TRBD2. V shed 5 bases, J shed 1 base, and the junction held 4 bases outside the gene matches. The CDR3 spans 17 residues. Looked up from germline, CDR1 is MNHEY and CDR2 is SMNVEV (reference sequence). CDR3 nucleotides: TGTGCCAGCAGTGCCCGGACTAGCGGGAGGTCCTACAATGAGCAGTTCTTC. This sequence encodes CASSARTSGRSYNEQFF.

This clone was counted once. V and J are TRBV19 and TRBJ2-1; 7 bases map to TRBD1. This CDR3 contains 12 residues. Germline V lookup: CDR1 LNHDA, CDR2 SQIVND (reference sequence). The CDR3: CVFRGSYNEQFF. The CDR3 coding sequence is TGTGTCTTCAGGGGGAGCTACAATGAGCAGTTCTTC.

This chain links TRBV7-8 with TRBJ1-3; the D is unclear. Germline lookup yields CDR1 SGHVS and CDR2 FQNEAQ. V was pared by 4 bases and J by 4 bases, with 11 bases between. The CDR3 loop spans 14 amino acids. In DNA, the CDR3 is TGTGCCAGCAGCTCCGCGGCGGTAGGAAACACCATATATTTT. This encodes CASSSAAVGNTIYF. The entire variable domain, with the rest obtained from reference TRBV7-8 and TRBJ1-3, is as follows: GAGVSQSPRYKVAKRGQDVALRCDPISGHVSLFWYQQALGQGPEFLTYFQNEAQLDKSGLPSDRFFAERPEGSVSTLKIQRTQQEDSAVYLCASSSAAVGNTIYFGEGSWLTVV.

This chain uses TRBV19 with TRBJ2-1; D perhaps matches TRBD1 (6 bases). From germline, CDR1 is LNHDA and CDR2 SQIVND (reference sequence). V lost 7 bases and J 4 bases, leaving 8 bases between the germline ends. CDR3 length: 12 amino acids. CDR3 sequence: CASNDRYNEQFF. The CDR3 DNA follows: TGTGCCAGTAACGACAGGTACAATGAGCAGTTCTTC.